The next 30 T cell receptor beta chains were all read from a single sample in a study of cytomegalovirus exposure and HLA in healthy donors. PCR was performed using 60 Vbeta and 13 Jbeta primers. Assay used: immunoSEQ multiplex PCR; TCRdb lists only in-frame clones, some missing. The sample has roughly 100,000 clones, more than 60% seen once; the top ten hold 6.5% to 9.5%. Sample: PBMCs. The receptors derive from a woman aged 40 to 50 in good health and CMV-seropositive.

This clone came up once. The J gene is TRBJ2-1, the V gene TRBV6-6, with 9 positions matching TRBD2. CDR3 length: 15 residues. Germline V gives CDR1 MNHNY, CDR2 SVGAGI (reference sequence). The V and J ends lost 2 bases and 7 bases, in that order; junction bases with no gene match: 6. DNA of the CDR3: TGTGCCAGCAGTTACCGGACTGCGGGGGGGAATGAGCAGTTCTTC. This codes for CASSYRTAGGNEQFF.

V gene TRBV5-5 combines with J gene TRBJ2-1, with 10 bases matching TRBD2. After removal of 3 bases from V and 6 bases from J, the junction contained 6 bases not matched to a gene. The CDR3 totals 15 residues. CDR1 SGHKS and CDR2 YYEKEE come from the germline V gene (reference sequence). CDR3 in amino acids: CASSWASGSFNEQFF. The CDR3 nucleotides are TGTGCCAGCAGCTGGGCTAGCGGGAGTTTCAATGAGCAGTTCTTC. Complete variable domain (other parts from reference TRBV5-5 and TRBJ2-1): DAGVTQSPTHLIKTRGQQVTLRCSPISGHKSVSWYQQVLGQGPQFIFQYYEKEERGRGNFPDRFSARQFPNYSSELNVNALLLGDSALYLCASSWASGSFNEQFFGPGTRLTVL.

The chain links TRBV7-2 to TRBJ2-7; the D is unclear. Trimming stripped 2 bases from V and 1 base from J, with 15 bases between. The CDR3 covers 16 residues. Germline CDR1 and CDR2: SGHTA and FQGNSA. The CDR3 DNA sequence: TGTGCCAGCAGCTTATATGTGCTAGGTGGATCCTACGAGCAGTACTTC. Amino acids: CASSLYVLGGSYEQYF.

This chain joins TRBV5-1 and TRBJ2-2, with 9 bases identical to TRBD1. The CDR3 is 17 amino acids. Germline V gene lookup returns CDR1 SGHRS and CDR2 YFSETQ. J gave up 4 bases and V 2 bases, and 9 bases lay outside the gene matches. CDR3 sequence reads: CASSLNTDRGFTGELFF. CDR3 nucleotide sequence: TGCGCCAGCAGCTTAAACACCGACAGGGGGTTCACCGGGGAGCTGTTTTTT.

The rearrangement joins TRBV6-1 to TRBJ2-5, with a tentative D call TRBD1 (6 bases). CDR1 MNHNS and CDR2 SASEGT come from the germline V gene. This CDR3 is 15 amino acids long. Trimming removed 7 bases at V and 5 bases at J, with 20 bases between. This chain's CDR3 is CASTAGGSLRETQYF. The CDR3 bases are TGTGCCAGCACTGCTGGGGGCTCATTGAGGGAGACCCAGTACTTC.

The chain has TRBV7-2 and TRBJ2-2; TRBD2 agrees at 7 bases. The CDR3 is 15 amino acids. The junction had 5 bases not matched to a gene; V was cut back by 3 bases and J by 4 bases. The germline V gene encodes CDR1 SGHTA and CDR2 FQGNSA. The CDR3 protein is CASSFLGGVTGELFF. The CDR3 coding sequence is TGTGCCAGCAGCTTCCTGGGAGGGGTCACCGGGGAGCTGTTTTTT. Drawing the rest from reference TRBV7-2 and TRBJ2-2, the complete variable domain is GAGVSQSPSNKVTEKGKDVELRCDPISGHTALYWYRQSLGQGLEFLIYFQGNSAPDKSGLPSDRFSAERTGGSVSTLTIQRTQQEDSAVYLCASSFLGGVTGELFFGEGSRLTVL.

This chain joins TRBV7-9 and TRBJ2-2; maybe TRBD2 (5 bases). V lost 5 bases and J 5 bases, leaving 12 bases between the germline ends. CDR1 and CDR2 from the germline V gene are SEHNR and FQNEAQ (reference sequence). This CDR3 has 14 residues. CDR3 coding DNA: TGTGCCAGCAGCCCCGGGGAAACGACCGGGGAGCTGTTTTTT. This translates into CASSPGETTGELFF.

The rearrangement links TRBV5-1 to TRBJ1-2, with D perhaps TRBD1 (5 bases). The germline V and J ends were trimmed by 4 bases and 8 bases, with 24 bases remaining between them. This CDR3 is built from 16 residues. Germline V gene sequence: CDR1 SGHRS, CDR2 YFSETQ. CDR3 sequence reads: CASSQMGLGVVKGYTF. The CDR3 DNA reads TGCGCCAGCAGCCAGATGGGGTTAGGGGTCGTTAAAGGCTACACCTTC. Combining the CDR3 with reference TRBV5-1 and TRBJ1-2 gives the whole variable domain KAGVTQTPRYLIKTRGQQVTLSCSPISGHRSVSWYQQTPGQGLQFLFEYFSETQRNKGNFPGRFSGRQFSNSRSEMNVSTLELGDSALYLCASSQMGLGVVKGYTFGSGTRLTVV.

As to this clone: Relative to the germline gene, one junction end is altered; a read error may explain this. The chain has TRBV20-1 and TRBJ2-4; D might be TRBD1 (5 bases). The CDR3 loop spans 11 amino acids. Germline V gives CDR1 DFQATT, CDR2 SNEGSKA (reference sequence). CDR3 sequence: CSAREDHRIHF. Here the CDR3 DNA reads TGCAGTGCTAGAGAGGACCACAGGATTCACTTC.

As regards this clone: The junction does not match germline at one end; this may be a read error. The chain recombines TRBV7-7 with TRBJ2-5; 11 nucleotides align to TRBD1. The CDR3 loop spans 16 amino acids. The germline V gene encodes CDR1 SSHAT and CDR2 FNYEAQ (reference sequence). CDR3 nucleotides: TGTGCTAGCAGCTTACCCGGACAGGGGGCGGGGGAGACCCAGTACTTC. Protein sequence: CASSLPGQGAGETQYF.

This chain links TRBV7-2 with TRBJ1-5; 11 positions agree with TRBD1. V shed 5 bases, J shed 6 bases, and the junction held 6 bases outside the gene matches. The germline V gene encodes CDR1 SGHTA and CDR2 FQGNSA. This CDR3 has 15 amino acids. The chain's CDR3 is CASSLGQGGGQPQHF. The CDR3 DNA is TGTGCCAGCAGCCTGGGACAGGGGGGTGGTCAGCCCCAGCATTTT. The complete variable domain, with remaining parts taken from reference TRBV7-2 and TRBJ1-5, reads GAGVSQSPSNKVTEKGKDVELRCDPISGHTALYWYRQSLGQGLEFLIYFQGNSAPDKSGLPSDRFSAERTGGSVSTLTIQRTQQEDSAVYLCASSLGQGGGQPQHFGDGTRLSIL.

DNA of the CDR3: TGTGCCAGTAGTACCAGTGTCGGACTAGCGGGTTTAAGACATGAGCAGTTCTTC. This codes for CASSTSVGLAGLRHEQFF. The chain combines TRBV19 with TRBJ2-1, with 11 bases identical to TRBD2. CDR1 LNHDA and CDR2 SQIVND come from the germline V gene (reference sequence). V shed 4 bases, J shed 8 bases, and the junction held 16 bases outside the gene matches. CDR3 length: 18 residues.

The chain employs TRBV15 and TRBJ2-7; D may be TRBD2 (6 bases). CDR3 size: 13 residues. The ends were cut back, 0 bases at V and 6 bases at J, with 9 bases in the middle. CDR1 is LNHNV and CDR2 is YYDKDF in the germline V gene (reference sequence). Here the CDR3 DNA reads TGTGCCACCAGCAGAGATCAGGGAGGCGAGCAGTACTTC. Translating it yields CATSRDQGGEQYF.

The rearrangement uses TRBV6-1 and TRBJ2-7, with 10 bases lining up with TRBD1. Germline CDR1 is MNHNS and CDR2 is SASEGT. The CDR3 has 14 amino acids. The V segment lost 7 bases and the J segment 3 bases; nucleotides outside the gene matches: 6. In DNA, the CDR3 is TGTGCCAGCACCCGGGACAGGGGCTTCTACGAGCAGTACTTC. Residues: CASTRDRGFYEQYF.

The chain combines TRBV7-3 with TRBJ2-7, with 7 bases lining up with TRBD2. The V and J ends lost 5 bases and 2 bases, in that order; junction bases with no gene match: 12. From germline, CDR1 is SGHTA and CDR2 FQGTGA. The CDR3 runs to 16 residues. The CDR3 bases are TGTGCCAGCAGCCTAGGGTCAGCGGGGTCCACCTACGAGCAGTACTTC. It codes for CASSLGSAGSTYEQYF.

The chain has TRBV9 and TRBJ2-3; D gene unclear. V lost 7 bases to trimming and J lost 2 bases, with 17 bases between them. Per the germline V gene, CDR1 is SGDLS and CDR2 is YYNGEE. The CDR3 is 15 amino acids. The CDR3 coding sequence is TGTGCCAGCCGGAGATCCCTTGAGCCCACAGATACGCAGTATTTT. Translation gives CASRRSLEPTDTQYF.

J is TRBJ2-3 and V is TRBV5-1, with a tentative D call TRBD2 (5 bases). Looked up from germline, CDR1 is SGHRS and CDR2 is YFSETQ. The CDR3 is made up of 14 amino acids. The V end was cut by 3 bases, the J end by 2 bases, with 10 bases between. The CDR3: CASSSYGNTDTQYF. As DNA, the CDR3 is TGCGCCAGCAGCTCTTACGGGAACACAGATACGCAGTATTTT.

This clone has just one count. The V and J genes are TRBV7-2 and TRBJ2-1; 8 nucleotides match TRBD1. V was pared by 1 base and J by 8 bases, with 10 bases of the junction left unmatched. This CDR3 is 16 amino acids long. CDR1 is SGHTA, CDR2 FQGNSA, per germline. DNA of the CDR3: TGTGCCAGCAGCTTAGTAGGGTCAGGGGGCTGGGATGAGCAGTTCTTC. It translates to CASSLVGSGGWDEQFF.

The chain uses TRBV7-9 and TRBJ1-1; D gene uncertain. Germline CDR1 SEHNR, CDR2 FQNEAQ (reference sequence). The CDR3 contains 11 residues. Trimming removed 7 bases at V and 0 bases at J, with 3 bases between. The CDR3 sequence is CASTLNTEAFF. The DNA for the CDR3 is TGTGCCAGCACCTTGAACACTGAAGCTTTCTTT.

V gene TRBV7-8 combines with J gene TRBJ2-3; D is unresolved. Germline V CDR1 and CDR2: SGHVS, FQNEAQ. The germline V and J ends were trimmed by 4 bases and 4 bases, with 12 bases remaining between them. The CDR3 sequence is 14 residues long. The CDR3 nucleotides read TGTGCCAGCAGCTCCCTTTTTGACTCAGATACGCAGTATTTT. This translates into CASSSLFDSDTQYF.

The V gene is TRBV28, the J gene TRBJ2-2, with TRBD1 identical over 9 bases. Per germline, CDR1 MDHEN and CDR2 SYDVKM. CDR3 length: 17 residues. V was pared by 5 bases and J by 3 bases, with 10 bases of the junction left unmatched. CDR3 sequence (DNA): TGTGCCAGCAGTCTTGCCGCCGGGACAGGGCACACCGGGGAGCTGTTTTTT. Encoded protein: CASSLAAGTGHTGELFF.

This clone occurred a few times. The chain is built from TRBV4-1 and TRBJ2-7; tentatively, D is TRBD1 (5 bases). The CDR3 is made up of 17 amino acids. The germline V gene has CDR1 MGHRA and CDR2 YSYEKL. V lost 1 base and J lost 3, with 19 bases in between. CDR3 amino acids: CASSQVYNQGIFYEQYF. The CDR3 DNA sequence: TGCGCCAGCAGCCAAGTCTATAATCAGGGTATTTTCTACGAGCAGTACTTC.

The chain links TRBV11-2 to TRBJ2-1, with 8 bases that match TRBD2. CDR3 length: 16 amino acids. Germline CDR1 SGHAT, CDR2 FQNNGV. V was clipped by 3 bases and J by 6 bases; unmatched bases: 10. CDR3 sequence: CASSFVSGSRVNEQFF. The CDR3 bases are TGTGCCAGCAGCTTTGTCAGCGGGAGTAGGGTCAATGAGCAGTTCTTC.

The V gene is TRBV2, the J gene TRBJ1-4; D gene uncertain. The CDR3 runs to 13 residues. Trimming pared 4 bases from V and 8 bases from J, leaving 11 bases between. Germline V gene data show CDR1 as SNHLY and CDR2 as FYNNEI. The CDR3 loop reads CASSGWEGEKLFF. DNA of the CDR3: TGTGCCAGCAGTGGGTGGGAGGGCGAAAAACTGTTTTTT.

The chain joins TRBV9 to TRBJ2-5; D may be TRBD2 (6 bases). With 0 bases removed from V and 0 bases from J, the gap between germline ends came to 6 bases. The CDR3 spans 14 residues. Germline V gives CDR1 SGDLS, CDR2 YYNGEE. Written as DNA, the CDR3 is TGTGCCAGCAGCGTAGCGGGAGACCAAGAGACCCAGTACTTC. This translates into CASSVAGDQETQYF.

This chain joins TRBV27 and TRBJ2-5, with TRBD2 identical over 12 bases. The better agreement between TRBJ2-7 and the DNA end casts doubt on the J call. The CDR3 totals 14 residues. In germline, CDR1 is MNHEY, CDR2 SMNVEV (reference sequence). This chain's CDR3 is CASRNGLAGTEQYF. CDR3 DNA: TGTGCCAGCAGGAATGGACTAGCGGGAACCGAGCAGTACTTC.

There are a few counts of this clone. The chain recombines TRBV4-1 with TRBJ2-5; maybe TRBD2 (7 bases). Trimming stripped 1 base from V and 7 bases from J, with 16 bases between. The CDR3 runs 15 residues. The germline V gene has CDR1 MGHRA and CDR2 YSYEKL. The CDR3 DNA sequence: TGCGCCAGCAGCCAAGGGCGGGGGCTAGGGGGGACCCAGTACTTC. Amino acid sequence: CASSQGRGLGGTQYF.

The chain links TRBV5-8 to TRBJ1-1; 7 positions match TRBD1. After removal of 3 bases from V and 4 bases from J, the junction contained 12 bases not matched to a gene. The CDR3 has 16 amino acids. The germline CDR1 and CDR2 sequences are SGHTS and YDEGEE. Here the CDR3 reads CASSWRGVRGSTEAFF. The CDR3 DNA reads as TGTGCCAGCAGCTGGCGGGGGGTCAGGGGGTCCACTGAAGCTTTCTTT.

The rearrangement links TRBV13 to TRBJ2-6; D ambiguous. Per germline, CDR1 PRHDT and CDR2 FYEKMQ (reference sequence). V was cut by 3 bases and J by 0 bases, with 6 bases left in between. The CDR3 consists of 15 residues. CDR3 region: CASSFSYSGANVLTF. In nucleotides, the CDR3 is TGTGCCAGCAGCTTCTCCTACTCTGGGGCCAACGTCCTGACTTTC.

The V call is TRBV2, the J call TRBJ2-5; D is ambiguous. The CDR3 contains 13 residues. The ends were cut back, 8 bases at V and 1 base at J, with 11 bases in the middle. Germline CDR1 reads SNHLY; CDR2 reads FYNNEI. This chain's CDR3 is CASLTGSQETQYF. CDR3 nucleotides: TGTGCCAGCCTTACCGGGTCCCAAGAGACCCAGTACTTC.